The sequence of this T cell receptor (beta chain) was determined in a study of long-term antiretroviral therapy in people with HIV (dated by TCRdb to the early 2020s). Some background on the complete study: The earliest samples were collected roughly a decade before the 2015 WHO recommendation for immediate ART, at a time when ART was usually postponed until CD4 counts fell. A retrospective serial study tested whether changes in peripheral blood TRB repertoire composition and diversity were associated with ART initiation and durable HIV suppression. Test extractions of a monoclonal T-cell line alongside some 35 polyclonal samples showed no cross-contamination during QIAcube processing. From 30 to 35 adults with confirmed HIV infection, the cohort provided some 200 cryopreserved PBMC samples, gathered serially across a mean of about six years (range 1-12). About 35% of the 30 participants with HIV were female. The investigation overall reported the following: Narrower CDR3 length ranges were observed in HIV repertoires than in controls, and an antigen-experienced repertoire with only a slight naive shift after ART was suggested by the network structure. Inferences about post-ART repertoire changes were limited because no data were available on ART adherence, viral resistance or therapy changes. A significant increase in TRB diversity was found to be associated with ART initiation, although TRB diversity was observed to remain significantly below that of transplant donor controls even after long-term ART. Since PBMC availability was limited, sequencing covered only the TCR beta chain, with no alpha chain pairing. Because cell numbers in pre-ART samples were limited, unsorted PBMC were profiled instead of sorted CD4+ and CD8+ T cells. The samples were dated from the mid-2000s to the late 2010s, and the ART regimens that were used may be less effective than current ART regimens. At every time point, the repertoire was dominated by expanded TRB clones first identified before ART initiation, although this dominance fluctuated and, in many PLHIV, declined after ART.

This clone was counted between two and nine times. What antigen it recognizes has not been identified. Base quality data are lacking; no much larger clone is found one base away. The immunoSEQ hsTCRB v3.0 assay was used at survey level resolution to sequence the TRB variable region. A depth of about 35,000-55,000 T-cell genomes per sample was targeted for TRB sequencing. TRB libraries were pooled and sequenced on an Illumina MiSeq using a v3 150-cycle kit. Regarding the original processing steps: Repertoire analysis was run in R within a reproducible Nextflow workflow that covered QC, data transformation and analysis. Custom analyses were implemented in LymphoSeq2, an R package for AIRR-Seq data exploration. Several samples yielding fewer than 5000 total TRB sequences were excluded, leaving approximately 200 analyzed HIV repertoires. Among the approximately 200 retained HIV repertoires, 55 to 65 were collected before ART initiation and roughly 130 were collected after ART initiation. Repertoires were downsampled to 5000 TRB nucleotide sequences, with summary statistics averaged over 100 downsampling iterations. TRB sequences were retained for analysis only if CDR3 regions of at least seven amino acids were present. A Shannon entropy-derived clonality score and the Gini coefficient were used to measure diversity. Repertoire networks linked the top 5000 CDR3 amino acid sequences whenever two sequences differed by an edit distance of one. For TRB CDR3 amino acid sequences, antigen specificity groups and MHC restriction were predicted with GLIPH2. CDR3 amino acid sequences were matched against VDJdb and McPAS-TCR to flag known CMV, EBV, HIV or tissue antigen associations. Pre-ART, post-ART and control groups were compared with Wilcoxon signed-rank tests and Holm-Bonferroni correction. TCRdb limited this immuneACCESS table to in-frame rearrangements with V and J called. A share of clones is missing; checked studies link under half to unresolved V genes, and the rest is unexplained. D and trimming come from the DNA, and the V and J calls and clone size come from that table. Here the sample has 30,000 to 40,000 clones; roughly 80% occur a single time. The top ten hold roughly 7.2% of the sample.

The cysteine opens and the phenylalanine closes a CDR3 of 15 amino acids. Of the read, only the CDR3 DNA is kept; its 45 bases are in frame from base 1. Relative to germline, V is missing 3 bases and J is missing 1 base, with 0 bases of the junction outside any gene match. Via the germline V gene, CDR1 is SNHLY and CDR2 FYNNEI. Inclusion was restricted to participants for whom at least one PBMC sample before ART initiation and at least two post-ART samples were available. All participants with HIV were treated in the United States of America. Before DNA extraction, cryopreserved samples of about 0.95-10 million PBMC were thawed and then washed. At the time of the earliest PBMC sample for each participant with HIV, ages ranged from roughly 23 to 60 years. PBMC samples from each participant spanned 1-4 timepoints before ART initiation and 2-8 timepoints after ART initiation, with a median of 7 samples. For every participant, serial HIV viral load, CD4+ T-cell count, ART history and demographic data were obtained. Genomic DNA was extracted from unsorted PBMC with a Qiagen kit on a QIAcube, processed in batches of 12 samples.

The specimen was unsorted PBMCs, collected 2 years after starting antiretroviral therapy. The chain employs TRBV2 and TRBJ2-3; the junction holds 11 bases that match TRBD2. The clonotype originates from a woman aged 45-59 years with HIV. The DNA sequence is as follows: TGTGCCAGCAGTGAGACTAGCGGGGGCACAGATACGCAGTATTTT. Its protein reads: CASSETSGGTDTQYF. The entire variable domain, with the stretches around the CDR3 drawn from the reference TRBV2 and TRBJ2-3 proteins, is EPEVTQTPSHQVTQMGQEVILRCVPISNHLYFYWYRQILGQKVEFLVSFYNNEISEKSEIFDDQFSVERPDGSNFTLKIRSTKLEDSAMYFCASSETSGGTDTQYFGPGTRLTVL.